This entry lists 19 T cell receptor beta chains sequenced from one sample in a study of blood T cell repertoires in COVID-19. Assay used: immunoSEQ multiplex PCR; TCRdb lists only in-frame clones, some missing. The data contain around 250,000 clones, approximately 83% of them singletons. Material for sequencing was PBMCs or T cells enriched from blood (not recorded which). Receptors originate from a woman in her forties or fifties who had recovered from COVID-19.

The chain employs TRBV5-5 and TRBJ2-7; 12 bases are shared with TRBD2. In germline, CDR1 is SGHKS, CDR2 YYEKEE (reference sequence). V was pared by 4 bases and J by 3 bases, with 5 bases of the junction left unmatched. The CDR3 runs to 15 residues. This CDR3 is CASSLGLAGNYEQYF. CDR3 DNA: TGTGCCAGCAGCCTAGGACTAGCGGGGAACTACGAGCAGTACTTC.

The J gene is TRBJ2-6, the V gene TRBV7-3; D possibly corresponds to TRBD2 (5 bases). V was clipped by 4 bases and J by 0 bases, with 10 bases between them. The CDR3 is 16 residues long. The germline V gene has CDR1 SGHTA and CDR2 FQGTGA. Here the CDR3 DNA reads TGTGCCAGCAGCTCAAGGGAGCTCTCTGGGGCCAACGTCCTGACTTTC. This sequence encodes CASSSRELSGANVLTF.

The chain couples TRBV4-1 to TRBJ2-3; TRBD2 aligns across 12 bases. The CDR3 is 16 residues long. Germline V gene data show CDR1 as MGHRA and CDR2 as YSYEKL. J was trimmed by 5 bases and V by 4 bases; bases with no gene match: 7. In DNA, the CDR3 is TGCGCCAGCAGCCTCCTAGCGGGAGGGATCATAGATACGCAGTATTTT. Its translation is CASSLLAGGIIDTQYF.

To note about this clone: The sample contains more than one DNA sequence encoding this CDR3. The rearrangement joins TRBV28 to TRBJ2-2; unclear D gene. V lost 2 bases to trimming and J lost 3 bases, with 4 bases between them. There are 13 residues in the CDR3. Germline loops: CDR1 MDHEN, CDR2 SYDVKM. CDR3 DNA sequence: TGTGCCAGCAGTTTAGGGCACACCGGGGAGCTGTTTTTT. This encodes CASSLGHTGELFF.

The chain uses TRBV9 and TRBJ1-6; D unclear. The V and J ends lost 0 bases and 5 bases respectively, with 6 bases between them. Germline V gives CDR1 SGDLS, CDR2 YYNGEE. This CDR3 region has 14 residues. In DNA, the CDR3 is TGTGCCAGCAGCGTAGACAATGATAATTCACCCCTCCACTTT. This translates into CASSVDNDNSPLHF.

The chain links TRBV5-1 to TRBJ1-4; unclear D gene. The length of the CDR3 is 15 residues. Germline V gene data show CDR1 as SGHRS and CDR2 as YFSETQ. Deletions cut 4 bases from V and 3 bases from J, with 13 bases between. DNA for the CDR3: TGCGCCAGCAGCCCCTGGTCCCGGGCTAATGAAAAACTGTTTTTT. The encoded protein is CASSPWSRANEKLFF. The full variable domain, completed using reference TRBV5-1 and TRBJ1-4, is KAGVTQTPRYLIKTRGQQVTLSCSPISGHRSVSWYQQTPGQGLQFLFEYFSETQRNKGNFPGRFSGRQFSNSRSEMNVSTLELGDSALYLCASSPWSRANEKLFFGSGTQLSVL.

The genes are TRBV19 and TRBJ1-3; perhaps TRBD1 as D (6 bases). The germline V gene has CDR1 LNHDA and CDR2 SQIVND (reference sequence). This CDR3 is 16 amino acids long. Trimming shortened V by 10 bases and J by 0 bases, and 19 bases separated the two germline ends. CDR3 sequence (DNA): TGTGCCACCGGGGCGGGGGCGTTGAACTCTGGAAACACCATATATTTT. It yields the protein CATGAGALNSGNTIYF.

The chain is built from TRBV19 and TRBJ2-4; perhaps TRBD1 as D (5 bases). The CDR3 is made up of 16 amino acids. V gave up 3 bases and J gave up 0 bases, with 12 bases separating them. Germline CDR1 reads LNHDA; CDR2 reads SQIVND (reference sequence). The CDR3 reads CASSIGQAIAKNIQYF. CDR3 DNA sequence: TGTGCCAGTAGTATTGGACAAGCCATAGCCAAAAACATTCAGTACTTC.

V is TRBV5-4 and J is TRBJ2-7; 7 bases agree with TRBD1. V shed 0 bases and J 2 bases; nucleotides not matched to a gene: 5. CDR1 SGHNT and CDR2 YYREEE come from the germline V gene (reference sequence). The CDR3 totals 15 residues. The CDR3 protein is CASSLDRTGAYEQYF. As DNA, the CDR3 is TGTGCCAGCAGCTTGGATCGGACAGGAGCCTACGAGCAGTACTTC.

Concerning this clone itself: The sample contains more than one DNA sequence encoding this CDR3. In DNA form, the CDR3 reads TGTGCCAGCAGCCCTCGGACTAGCGGGAGCTACGAGCAGTACTTC. This codes for CASSPRTSGSYEQYF. The chain couples TRBV7-8 to TRBJ2-7; TRBD2 aligns across 13 bases. V was pared by 5 bases and J by 3 bases, with 4 bases of the junction left unmatched. This CDR3 region has 15 residues. Germline CDR1 and CDR2: SGHVS and FQNEAQ.

This chain links TRBV20-1 with TRBJ1-4; possibly TRBD1 for D (6 bases). The CDR3 is 11 amino acids. V lost 6 bases to trimming and J lost 8 bases, with 10 bases between them. Germline V gene sequence: CDR1 DFQATT, CDR2 SNEGSKA (reference sequence). CDR3 region: CSAPDSEKLFF. The CDR3 DNA reads as TGCAGTGCCCCGGACAGCGAAAAACTGTTTTTT.

The chain joins TRBV5-1 to TRBJ1-2; D remains ambiguous. Germline V lookup: CDR1 SGHRS, CDR2 YFSETQ. This CDR3 comprises 14 residues. Trimming shortened V by 0 bases and J by 4 bases, and 10 bases separated the two germline ends. CDR3 in amino acids: CASSLETSFYGYTF. The CDR3 bases are TGCGCCAGCAGCTTGGAAACGAGTTTCTATGGCTACACCTTC.

This clone was seen a few times. This chain links TRBV6-2 or TRBV6-3 with TRBJ2-7; unclear D gene. V was clipped by 6 bases and J by 10 bases, with 16 bases between them. Looked up from germline, CDR1 is MNHEY and CDR2 is SVGEGT. The CDR3 is 12 amino acids. The CDR3 spells CASSPQVARQYF. The DNA of the CDR3 is TGTGCCAGCAGCCCCCAAGTGGCTCGACAGTACTTC.

The genes are TRBV11-2 and TRBJ1-1; possibly TRBD1 for D (6 bases). V was shortened by 1 base and J by 4 bases, with 13 bases between the two germline ends. Germline CDR1 SGHAT, CDR2 FQNNGV. The CDR3 runs 15 residues. The CDR3 region is CASSLGGGRGTEAFF. CDR3 in DNA: TGTGCCAGCAGCTTAGGGGGGGGGCGCGGCACTGAAGCTTTCTTT.

The chain recombines TRBV6-5 with TRBJ2-1; 7 bases line up with TRBD2. Per germline, CDR1 MNHEY and CDR2 SVGAGI. V gave up 9 bases and J gave up 2 bases; unmatched junction bases: 10. The CDR3 has 15 residues. The CDR3 is CARPNLADTYNEQFF. Written as DNA, the CDR3 is TGTGCCAGACCGAATCTAGCGGACACCTACAATGAGCAGTTCTTC.

The chain recombines TRBV27 with TRBJ1-4, with a tentative D call TRBD1 (5 bases). Germline V lookup: CDR1 MNHEY, CDR2 SMNVEV (reference sequence). Trimming stripped 3 bases from V and 6 bases from J, with 11 bases between. The CDR3 extends over 14 amino acids. The CDR3 nucleotides are TGTGCCAGCAGTTTCTGGGGGGGGGATGAAAAACTGTTTTTT. Residues: CASSFWGGDEKLFF.

The chain has TRBV3-1 (or the pseudogene TRBV3-2) and TRBJ1-2; 7 nucleotides agree with TRBD1. The CDR3 consists of 15 residues. CDR1 and CDR2 (germline): LGHDT, YNNKEL (reference sequence). Trimming at V came to 0 bases and at J to 2 bases, leaving 3 bases not matched to a gene. This CDR3 reads CASSQEKQGNYGYTF. Written as DNA, the CDR3 is TGTGCCAGCAGCCAAGAAAAACAGGGGAACTATGGCTACACCTTC.

The chain employs TRBV6-1 and TRBJ1-6; D might be TRBD1 (5 bases). Germline V gene lookup returns CDR1 MNHNS and CDR2 SASEGT. V lost 2 bases to trimming and J lost 4 bases, with 27 bases between them. The CDR3 is made up of 21 amino acids. The DNA of the CDR3 is TGTGCCAGCAGTGAATTTTACCCGCAGGGCGAAGGCCACCGATATAATTCACCCCTCCACTTT. Its translation is CASSEFYPQGEGHRYNSPLHF.

V gene TRBV10-3 combines with J gene TRBJ2-5, with D possibly TRBD2 on 5 matching bases. The germline gives CDR1 ENHRY, CDR2 SYGVKD. The CDR3 length is 13 residues. Trimming shortened V by 11 bases and J by 2 bases, and 15 bases separated the two germline ends. CDR3 sequence: CAVGLGVQETQYF. CDR3 DNA sequence: TGTGCCGTAGGTCTCGGGGTTCAAGAGACCCAGTACTTC.